What follows is one T cell receptor (beta chain) and its context. The antigen remains undetermined. The record originates from a study of post-analysis software for immune sequencing data. Study-wide context: There were relapsing-remitting, secondary progressive and progressive-relapsing multiple sclerosis among the disease courses included. Study-wide points: Controls showed lower frequencies than patients for roughly five TRBV segments, and TRBV5-6, TRBV5-1 and TRBV20-1 were among these.

Built from TCR beta cDNA, the libraries had unique molecular identifiers in them. TCRdb re-called the PCR reads through MiXCR, storing one row per CDR3 protein. The top ten hold about 4.8% of the sample, which has about 820,000 distinct CDR3 sequences, approximately 53% seen once. The J segment lost 2 bases and the V segment lost 4 bases, leaving 5 bases of the junction unmatched. The V gene's germline CDR1 is SGHTA and CDR2 FQGNSA. This CDR3 is 15 amino acids long. V gene TRBV7-2 combines with J gene TRBJ2-5, with 9 bases that match TRBD1. The clonotype was recovered from a girl between 5 and 17 years old with multiple sclerosis. Specimen: blood. The CDR3 reads CASSSGTGRQETQYF. The CDR3 DNA reads as TGTGCCAGCAGCTCTGGGACAGGGAGGCAAGAGACCCAGTACTTC.